A selection of T cell receptor beta chains follows, all from one sample in a study of blood T cell repertoires in COVID-19. Here immunoSEQ multiplex PCR was the method, and the copy in TCRdb shows in-frame clones only, minus some. The sample holds over 150,000 clones, around 84% seen once. The sample taken for sequencing was peripheral blood. These receptors were taken from a man in his forties with acute or convalescent COVID-19. Both conserved end residues are part of each CDR3. Each record gives: clone size, V gene, D gene, J gene, CDR3 protein, CDR3 DNA. The D gene is left open where the match is weak. Clone size is not always given. Where it is, it says once, few, many or a class for expanded clones.

clone_size: NA; v_call: TRBV6-5; d_call: NA; j_call: TRBJ1-5; cdr3_aa: CASGQGNLGQPQHF; cdr3_nt: TGTGCCAGCGGTCAGGGAAATTTGGGACAGCCCCAGCATTTT
clone_size: NA; v_call: TRBV5-1; d_call: TRBD2; j_call: TRBJ2-5; cdr3_aa: CASSSYSGGEETQYF; cdr3_nt: TGCGCCAGCAGCTCCTACAGCGGGGGGGAAGAGACCCAGTACTTC
clone_size: NA; v_call: TRBV7-8; d_call: TRBD2; j_call: TRBJ2-7; cdr3_aa: CASSVLAGSSYEQYF; cdr3_nt: TGTGCCAGCAGTGTATTAGCGGGGAGCTCCTACGAGCAGTACTTC
clone_size: NA; v_call: TRBV9; d_call: NA; j_call: TRBJ2-1; cdr3_aa: CASSPRGTYNEQFF; cdr3_nt: TGTGCCAGCAGCCCCCGGGGGACCTACAATGAGCAGTTCTTC
clone_size: NA; v_call: TRBV7-2; d_call: NA; j_call: TRBJ2-2; cdr3_aa: CASSLVRAGKAGELFF; cdr3_nt: TGTGCCAGCAGCTTAGTCAGGGCGGGGAAGGCCGGGGAGCTGTTTTTT
clone_size: NA; v_call: TRBV13; d_call: TRBD2; j_call: TRBJ2-3; cdr3_aa: CASSLERGSTDTQYF; cdr3_nt: TGTGCCAGCAGCTTGGAGCGGGGGAGCACAGATACGCAGTATTTT
clone_size: once; v_call: TRBV3-1/TRBV3-2; d_call: TRBD1; j_call: TRBJ2-2; cdr3_aa: CASSQTGDGELFF; cdr3_nt: TGTGCCAGCAGCCAAACAGGGGACGGGGAGCTGTTTTTT
clone_size: NA; v_call: TRBV6-5; d_call: NA; j_call: TRBJ2-3; cdr3_aa: CASVRGDTQYF; cdr3_nt: TGTGCCAGCGTAAGAGGAGATACGCAGTATTTT
clone_size: NA; v_call: TRBV7-6; d_call: TRBD2; j_call: TRBJ2-3; cdr3_aa: CASSFIAGGSTDTQYF; cdr3_nt: TGTGCCAGCAGCTTTATAGCGGGGGGGAGCACAGATACGCAGTATTTT
clone_size: NA; v_call: TRBV28; d_call: TRBD2; j_call: TRBJ2-5; cdr3_aa: CASSPAWAGGQETQYF; cdr3_nt: TGTGCCAGCAGTCCCGCCTGGGCGGGGGGGCAAGAGACCCAGTACTTC
clone_size: NA; v_call: TRBV7-6; d_call: TRBD1; j_call: TRBJ1-1; cdr3_aa: CASSSTGQGNTEAFF; cdr3_nt: TGTGCCAGCAGTTCAACGGGACAGGGCAACACTGAAGCTTTCTTT
clone_size: NA; v_call: TRBV6-5; d_call: TRBD1; j_call: TRBJ1-4; cdr3_aa: CASSSGQATNEKLFF; cdr3_nt: TGTGCCAGCAGTTCTGGACAGGCAACTAATGAAAAACTGTTTTTT
clone_size: NA; v_call: TRBV12-2; d_call: NA; j_call: TRBJ2-2; cdr3_aa: CASRSPRDRGTGELFF; cdr3_nt: TGTGCAAGTCGTTCCCCCCGGGACAGGGGAACCGGGGAGCTGTTTTTT
clone_size: few; v_call: TRBV10-2; d_call: NA; j_call: TRBJ1-2; cdr3_aa: CASMAGGGYTF; cdr3_nt: TGCGCCAGCATGGCAGGAGGTGGCTACACCTTC
clone_size: many; v_call: TRBV2; d_call: TRBD1; j_call: TRBJ1-1; cdr3_aa: CASRGQGNTEAFF; cdr3_nt: TGTGCCAGCAGAGGACAGGGGAACACTGAAGCTTTCTTT
clone_size: NA; v_call: TRBV6-5; d_call: TRBD1; j_call: TRBJ1-6; cdr3_aa: CASTRDRGYSPLHF; cdr3_nt: TGTGCCAGCACCAGGGACAGGGGGTATTCACCCCTCCACTTT
clone_size: NA; v_call: TRBV2; d_call: NA; j_call: TRBJ1-3; cdr3_aa: CASIRSGSGNTIYF; cdr3_nt: TGTGCCAGCATAAGATCGGGGTCAGGAAACACCATATATTTT
clone_size: NA; v_call: TRBV14; d_call: TRBD2; j_call: TRBJ2-1; cdr3_aa: CASSRYDAGGYNEQFF; cdr3_nt: TGTGCCAGCAGCCGATATGACGCGGGGGGGTATAATGAGCAGTTCTTC
clone_size: NA; v_call: TRBV19; d_call: NA; j_call: TRBJ1-4; cdr3_aa: CASSSPSGTSEKLFF; cdr3_nt: TGTGCCAGTAGTTCGCCAAGTGGGACAAGTGAAAAACTGTTTTTT
clone_size: NA; v_call: TRBV5-6; d_call: NA; j_call: TRBJ1-2; cdr3_aa: CASSLWAFQANYGYTF; cdr3_nt: TGTGCCAGCAGCCTTTGGGCCTTCCAAGCTAACTATGGCTACACCTTC